These 13 T cell receptor beta chains were all obtained from the same sample, sequenced in a study of beta chain features in type 1 diabetes. Expressed TCRB transcripts were sequenced because the entire RNA isolate underwent reverse transcription. Produced via immunoSEQ multiplex PCR; TCRdb's table is partial and in-frame only. The data show around 430,000 clones, around 28% seen once. The sample consisted of naive CD4+ T cells from blood. The receptors here all came from a man younger than 30 in good health.

On this clone: The sample contains more than one DNA sequence encoding this CDR3. V usage is TRBV9 and J usage is TRBJ2-5, with 11 nucleotides matching TRBD1. Germline values: CDR1 SGDLS, CDR2 YYNGEE. V gave up 0 bases and J gave up 5 bases; unmatched junction bases: 3. This CDR3 is 15 amino acids long. CDR3 sequence reads: CASSVVGTGGETQYF. DNA for the CDR3: TGTGCCAGCAGCGTAGTGGGGACAGGGGGTGAGACCCAGTACTTC.

The CDR3 region has the DNA TGTGCCACCAGGAGCCGGGCTTATGGCTACACCTTC. The encoded protein is CATRSRAYGYTF. The chain couples TRBV9 to TRBJ1-2; the D is unclear. V was clipped by 9 bases and J by 5 bases, with 14 bases between them. The germline V gene encodes CDR1 SGDLS and CDR2 YYNGEE. The CDR3 length is 12 residues.

This clone was picked up a small number of times. The V gene is TRBV7-9, the J gene TRBJ2-7; 7 bases map to TRBD2. The CDR3 has 14 amino acids. Germline V lookup: CDR1 SEHNR, CDR2 FQNEAQ (reference sequence). V shed 1 base and J 2 bases; nucleotides not matched to a gene: 2. Here the CDR3 DNA reads TGTGCCAGCAGCTTAGTGGGGACTACCTACGAGCAGTACTTC. Translation gives CASSLVGTTYEQYF.

V is TRBV7-9 and J is TRBJ2-3, with 9 nucleotides matching TRBD1. The CDR3 totals 15 residues. Germline-derived CDR1 and CDR2 are SEHNR and FQNEAQ (reference sequence). Germline trimming cut 5 bases from V and 3 bases from J; bases unmatched to any gene: 6. CDR3 sequence reads: CASSPGTGRTDTQYF. CDR3 in DNA: TGTGCCAGCAGCCCCGGGACAGGGAGAACAGATACGCAGTATTTT.

This clone has just a few counts. The J gene is TRBJ2-7, the V gene TRBV20-1; D unclear. This CDR3 spans 11 amino acids. V dropped 8 bases and J dropped 4 bases, with 12 bases sitting between them. CDR1 DFQATT and CDR2 SNEGSKA come from the germline V gene (reference sequence). The CDR3 coding sequence is TGCAGTTCCGGCCATTATTACGAGCAGTACTTC. Translating gives CSSGHYYEQYF.

The chain combines TRBV18 with TRBJ2-5; the D is unclear. Per the germline V gene, CDR1 is KGHSH and CDR2 is LQKENI. V was shortened by 2 bases and J by 1 base, with 11 bases between the two germline ends. The CDR3 is made up of 15 amino acids. Here the CDR3 reads CASSPGVPIQETQYF. CDR3 in DNA: TGTGCCAGCTCACCAGGAGTACCGATCCAAGAGACCCAGTACTTC. The full variable domain, in which reference TRBV18 and TRBJ2-5 provide the parts outside the CDR3, is NAGVMQNPRHLVRRRGQEARLRCSPMKGHSHVYWYRQLPEEGLKFMVYLQKENIIDESGMPKERFSAEFPKEGPSILRIQQVVRGDSAAYFCASSPGVPIQETQYFGPGTRLLVL.

This chain joins TRBV4-2 and TRBJ2-7, with D perhaps TRBD2 (6 bases). Germline CDR1 is LGHNA and CDR2 is YNFKEQ. V gave up 0 bases and J gave up 7 bases, with 13 bases separating them. The CDR3 sequence is 14 residues long. The CDR3 DNA is TGTGCCAGCAGCCAAGATCTGCTAGCGCGGGAGCAGTACTTC. This translates into CASSQDLLAREQYF.

The rearrangement links TRBV14 to TRBJ2-3; weak D call: TRBD2 (5 bases). The CDR3 spans 13 residues. Trimming pared 4 bases from V and 7 bases from J, leaving 12 bases between. CDR1 and CDR2 from the germline V gene are SGHDN and FVKESK. The CDR3 spells CASSRMGGYTQYF. The CDR3 region has the DNA TGTGCCAGCAGCCGTATGGGCGGGTATACGCAGTATTTT.

The rearrangement joins TRBV7-3 to TRBJ2-5; D is perhaps TRBD2 (5 bases). The CDR3 totals 13 residues. Trimming removed 5 bases at V and 2 bases at J, with 9 bases between. Germline lookup yields CDR1 SGHTA and CDR2 FQGTGA. The CDR3 is CASSRGSQETQYF. The CDR3 nucleotides read TGTGCCAGCAGCCGGGGATCTCAAGAGACCCAGTACTTC.

This clone has a handful of counts. The CDR3 is CAISDGDSYEQYF. The CDR3 DNA sequence: TGTGCCATCAGTGACGGGGACAGCTACGAGCAGTACTTC. The genes are TRBV10-3 and TRBJ2-7, with 7 positions matching TRBD1. In germline, CDR1 is ENHRY, CDR2 SYGVKD. The J segment lost 3 bases and the V segment lost 3 bases, leaving 2 bases of the junction unmatched. The CDR3 length is 13 residues.

The V call is TRBV29-1, the J call TRBJ1-2; D is unresolved. CDR3 length equals 10 residues. CDR1 and CDR2 from the germline V gene are SQVTM and ANQGSEA. Trimming stripped 5 bases from V and 7 bases from J, with 8 bases between. CDR3 in amino acids: CSVSEGGYTF. The CDR3 DNA sequence: TGCAGCGTTTCGGAGGGTGGCTACACCTTC.

The genes are TRBV6-1 and TRBJ2-5; weak D call: TRBD1 (6 bases). CDR1 is MNHNS and CDR2 is SASEGT in the germline V gene. V dropped 6 bases and J dropped 0 bases, with 11 bases sitting between them. This CDR3 contains 14 residues. CDR3 region: CASRKQGNQETQYF. The CDR3 coding sequence is TGTGCCAGCAGAAAACAGGGCAACCAAGAGACCCAGTACTTC.

This clone turned up a few times. The rearrangement links TRBV9 to TRBJ2-1, with a possible D match to TRBD2 (6 bases). Germline V gene data show CDR1 as SGDLS and CDR2 as YYNGEE. The CDR3 totals 16 residues. Trimming shortened V by 6 bases and J by 4 bases, and 20 bases separated the two germline ends. In nucleotides, the CDR3 is TGTGCCAGCACACCACTAGCCCCTCTCGGGTACAATGAGCAGTTCTTC. It encodes CASTPLAPLGYNEQFF.